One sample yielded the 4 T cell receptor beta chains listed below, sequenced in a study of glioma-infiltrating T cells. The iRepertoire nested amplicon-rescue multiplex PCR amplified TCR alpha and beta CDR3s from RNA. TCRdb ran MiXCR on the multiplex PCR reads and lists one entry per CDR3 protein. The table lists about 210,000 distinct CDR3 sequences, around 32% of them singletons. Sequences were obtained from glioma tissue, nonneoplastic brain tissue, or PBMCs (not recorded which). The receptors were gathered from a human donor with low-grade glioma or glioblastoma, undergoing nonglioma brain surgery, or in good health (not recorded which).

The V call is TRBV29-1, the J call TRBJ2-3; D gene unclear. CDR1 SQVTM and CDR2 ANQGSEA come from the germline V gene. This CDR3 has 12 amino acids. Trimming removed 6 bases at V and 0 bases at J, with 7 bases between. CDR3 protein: CSVAISTDTQYF. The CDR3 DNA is TGCAGCGTGGCTATTAGCACAGATACGCAGTATTTT.

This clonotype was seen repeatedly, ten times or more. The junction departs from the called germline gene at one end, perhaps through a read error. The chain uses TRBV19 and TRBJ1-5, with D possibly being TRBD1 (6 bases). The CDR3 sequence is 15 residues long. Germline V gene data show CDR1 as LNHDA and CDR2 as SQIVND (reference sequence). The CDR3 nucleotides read TGTGCCAGTAGTATAAAGGACAGCAGCAGTCAGCCCCAGCATTTT. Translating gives CASSIKDSSSQPQHF.

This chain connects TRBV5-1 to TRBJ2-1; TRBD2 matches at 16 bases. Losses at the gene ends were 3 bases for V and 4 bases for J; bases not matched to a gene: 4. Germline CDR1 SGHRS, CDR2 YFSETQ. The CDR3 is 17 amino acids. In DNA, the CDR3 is TGCGCCAGCAGCTACCTGGGACTAGCGGGAGGGTACAATGAGCAGTTCTTC. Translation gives CASSYLGLAGGYNEQFF. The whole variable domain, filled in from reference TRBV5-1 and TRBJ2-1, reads KAGVTQTPRYLIKTRGQQVTLSCSPISGHRSVSWYQQTPGQGLQFLFEYFSETQRNKGNFPGRFSGRQFSNSRSEMNVSTLELGDSALYLCASSYLGLAGGYNEQFFGPGTRLTVL.

The CDR3 here is CARAPLAGALETQYF. The CDR3 region has the DNA TGTGCCAGAGCCCCGTTGGCGGGAGCCTTGGAGACCCAGTACTTC. This chain joins TRBV12-3 or TRBV12-4 and TRBJ2-5; 7 bases are shared with TRBD2. With V trimmed by 9 bases and J by 5 bases, 15 bases remained unmatched. The CDR3 loop spans 15 amino acids.